Following are 3 T cell receptor beta chains from one sample sequenced in a study of T cell repertoires in cytomegalovirus infection. TCRdb recomputed calls from the reads with MiXCR, one row per CDR3 protein. Among 400,000 or so distinct CDR3 sequences listed, around 32% were seen once. Specimen: PBMCs. The origin of the receptors is a human donor in good health (CMV status not recorded). Some clones in this sample may be carry-over from other donors' samples.

For the CDR3, the DNA is TGTGCCAGCAGTGAATACCAGCTACAGGGGATGGGGACCCAGTACTTC. This encodes CASSEYQLQGMGTQYF. The rearrangement links TRBV25-1 to TRBJ2-5; 7 nucleotides line up with TRBD1. V gave up 0 bases and J gave up 7 bases; unmatched junction bases: 11. In germline, CDR1 is MGHDK, CDR2 SYGVNS. The CDR3 extends over 16 amino acids.

At least ten counts were recorded for this clonotype. CDR3 coding DNA: TGCGCCAGCAGCCCAGATGCGGGTTACACTGAAGCTTTCTTT. Translated: CASSPDAGYTEAFF. V is TRBV4-1 and J is TRBJ1-1; D gene uncertain. With 4 bases removed from V and 3 bases from J, the gap between germline ends came to 12 bases. Germline V CDR1 and CDR2: MGHRA, YSYEKL. The length of the CDR3 is 14 residues.

The chain couples TRBV19 to TRBJ1-5; 7 bases match TRBD1. Per germline, CDR1 LNHDA and CDR2 SQIVND (reference sequence). With V trimmed by 2 bases and J by 4 bases, 8 bases remained unmatched. This CDR3 has 16 residues. For the CDR3, the DNA is TGTGCCAGTAGTATACCCACAGGGGAAGCAAATCAGCCCCAGCATTTT. It translates to CASSIPTGEANQPQHF. Full variable domain (missing parts from reference TRBV19 and TRBJ1-5): DGGITQSPKYLFRKEGQNVTLSCEQNLNHDAMYWYRQDPGQGLRLIYYSQIVNDFQKGDIAEGYSVSREKKESFPLTVTSAQKNPTAFYLCASSIPTGEANQPQHFGDGTRLSIL.